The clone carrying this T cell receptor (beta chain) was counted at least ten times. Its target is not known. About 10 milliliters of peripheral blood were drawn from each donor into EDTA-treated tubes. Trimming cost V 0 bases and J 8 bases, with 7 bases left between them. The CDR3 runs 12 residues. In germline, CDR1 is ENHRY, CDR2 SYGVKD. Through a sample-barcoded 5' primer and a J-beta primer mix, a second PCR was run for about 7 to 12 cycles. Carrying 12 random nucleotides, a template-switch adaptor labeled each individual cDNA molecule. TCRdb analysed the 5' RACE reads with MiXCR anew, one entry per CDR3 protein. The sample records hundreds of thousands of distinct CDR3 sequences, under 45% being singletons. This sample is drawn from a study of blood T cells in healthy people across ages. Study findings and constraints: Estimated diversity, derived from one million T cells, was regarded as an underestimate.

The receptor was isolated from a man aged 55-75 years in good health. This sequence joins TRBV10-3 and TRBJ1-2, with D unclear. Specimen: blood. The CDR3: CAISESARGYTF. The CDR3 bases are TGTGCCATCAGTGAGTCCGCCAGGGGCTACACCTTC.